This passage covers 29 T cell receptor beta chains from one sample sequenced in a study of T cells after yellow fever vaccination. TCRdb used MiXCR to reprocess the 5' RACE reads, holding one entry per CDR3 protein. Of 500,000 to 650,000 distinct CDR3 sequences detected, about 15% appear once; the ten largest clones hold approximately 15%. Material: PBMCs, obtained 5 to 6 days after the first yellow fever vaccination. The receptors were gathered from a man aged 18 to 30 who received the YFV17D yellow fever vaccine.

Only a few counts were recorded for this clonotype. V and J are TRBV3-1 and TRBJ2-7; perhaps TRBD1 as D (6 bases). Germline V gene data show CDR1 as LGHDT and CDR2 as YNNKEL (reference sequence). V dropped 3 bases and J dropped 3 bases, with 24 bases sitting between them. The CDR3 is made up of 18 amino acids. CDR3 in amino acids: CASSHDDRREGLHYEQYV. The CDR3 DNA follows: TGTGCCAGCAGCCATGACGACAGGCGAGAAGGGTTACACTACGAGCAGTACGTC.

The sample holds a few counts of this clonotype. The rearrangement joins TRBV4-2 to TRBJ1-1, with D possibly matching TRBD1 (5 bases). Trimming removed 2 bases from V and 11 bases from J, with 15 bases in between. Germline lookup yields CDR1 LGHNA and CDR2 YNFKEQ. The CDR3 has 13 residues. DNA for the CDR3: TGTGCCAGCAGCCAAATAATGGCCTGGGGGGCTTTCTTT. Amino acid sequence: CASSQIMAWGAFF.

The chain recombines TRBV5-6 with TRBJ2-7; unclear D gene. Deletions cut 4 bases from V and 3 bases from J, with 14 bases between. There are 14 residues in the CDR3. CDR1 is SGHDT and CDR2 is YYEEEE in the germline V gene. The DNA of the CDR3 is TGTGCCAGCAGCCCGGCCGGGCGCCACTACGAGCAGTACGTC. It translates to CASSPAGRHYEQYV.

The V call is TRBV2, the J call TRBJ1-2, with TRBD1 matching over 7 bases. CDR1 SNHLY and CDR2 FYNNEI come from the germline V gene. V shed 9 bases, J shed 6 bases, and the junction held 7 bases outside the gene matches. There are 12 residues in the CDR3. The CDR3 DNA reads TGTGCCAGATTCAAAGGGGGCGATGGCTACACCTTC. Its translation is CARFKGGDGYTF.

This chain joins TRBV9 and TRBJ2-1; D gene ambiguous. There are 15 residues in the CDR3. Germline CDR1 SGDLS, CDR2 YYNGEE. V was shortened by 0 bases and J by 4 bases, with 11 bases between the two germline ends. The CDR3 reads CASSVEVAAYNEQFF. The CDR3 nucleotides are TGTGCCAGCAGCGTAGAAGTGGCAGCGTACAATGAGCAGTTCTTC.

This clonotype turned up a few times. The chain is built from TRBV29-1 and TRBJ2-5; 10 bases line up with TRBD1. The CDR3 covers 13 residues. The V gene end was trimmed by 8 bases and the J gene end by 3 bases; junction bases not matched to a gene: 6. CDR1 is SQVTM, CDR2 ANQGSEA, per germline. The DNA of the CDR3 is TGCAGCTCCCGGACAGGGGGGGAAGAGACCCAGTACTTC. Protein sequence: CSSRTGGEETQYF.

There are a few counts of this clonotype. The genes are TRBV12-3 or TRBV12-4 and TRBJ1-6, with a weak D call TRBD1 (5 bases). The CDR3 contains 15 residues. Trimming stripped 5 bases from V and 10 bases from J, with 18 bases between. The CDR3 DNA is TGTGCCAGCAGTCGCGCTGCCGGGGGACTATCACCCCTCCACTTT. It encodes CASSRAAGGLSPLHF.

Only a few counts were recorded for this clonotype. This chain joins TRBV5-1 and TRBJ2-5; maybe TRBD2 (6 bases). This CDR3 is 14 amino acids long. Trimming took off 1 base at V and 4 bases at J, with 11 bases between the two ends. CDR1 and CDR2 (germline): SGHRS, YFSETQ. The CDR3 protein is CASSLYRGSETQYF. CDR3 nucleotide sequence: TGCGCCAGCAGCTTGTACCGGGGGTCAGAGACCCAGTACTTC.

In this sample, this clonotype turned up a few times. The chain employs TRBV5-6 and TRBJ2-2; D could derive from TRBD1 or TRBD2 (7 bases each). This CDR3 has 15 amino acids. Germline CDR1 SGHDT, CDR2 YYEEEE. The V end was cut by 4 bases, the J end by 3 bases, with 13 bases between. This CDR3 reads CASSLTGRDTGELFF. The CDR3 bases are TGTGCCAGCAGCCTGACAGGGAGGGACACCGGGGAGCTGTTTTTT.

The chain recombines TRBV7-2 with TRBJ2-3; 10 positions agree with TRBD2. The CDR3 has 16 residues. Germline CDR1 SGHTA, CDR2 FQGNSA. V lost 0 bases, J lost 6 bases, and 6 bases stayed unmatched. This CDR3 reads CASSLALAGAGDTQYF. CDR3 in DNA: TGTGCCAGCAGCTTAGCGCTAGCGGGGGCGGGGGATACGCAGTATTTT.

This clonotype was seen only a few times. This chain links TRBV5-1 with TRBJ1-1; weak D call: TRBD1 (5 bases). The V gene's germline CDR1 is SGHRS and CDR2 YFSETQ. This CDR3 has 15 residues. V lost 3 bases to trimming and J lost 4 bases, with 16 bases between them. The CDR3 bases are TGCGCCAGCAGCTCGTTGGGGGTCGAGGGCACTGAAGCTTTCTTT. This sequence encodes CASSSLGVEGTEAFF.

The chain has TRBV7-2 and TRBJ2-5; TRBD2 might be the D (7 bases). Between the trimmed V and J ends, which lost 5 bases and 1 base, there was a span of 14 bases. This CDR3 is built from 15 residues. Germline loops: CDR1 SGHTA, CDR2 FQGNSA. The CDR3 region is CASSPRGGIQETQYF. In DNA form, the CDR3 reads TGTGCCAGCAGCCCGAGGGGGGGAATCCAAGAGACCCAGTACTTC.

At least ten counts were recorded for this clonotype. The V gene is TRBV5-1, the J gene TRBJ2-6, with a tentative D call TRBD1 (6 bases). Trimming removed 3 bases at V and 3 bases at J, with 10 bases between. The CDR3 contains 15 residues. Germline V gives CDR1 SGHRS, CDR2 YFSETQ. DNA for the CDR3: TGCGCCAGCAGCTCGACAGGCGGTGGGGCCAACGTCCTGACTTTC. Translated, it gives CASSSTGGGANVLTF. Using reference TRBV5-1 and TRBJ2-6 for the parts outside the CDR3, the full variable domain is KAGVTQTPRYLIKTRGQQVTLSCSPISGHRSVSWYQQTPGQGLQFLFEYFSETQRNKGNFPGRFSGRQFSNSRSEMNVSTLELGDSALYLCASSSTGGGANVLTFGAGSRLTVL.

The chain recombines TRBV5-1 with TRBJ2-6; D is ambiguous. Germline-derived CDR1 and CDR2 are SGHRS and YFSETQ. CDR3 length equals 15 residues. V was pared by 1 base and J by 1 base, with 6 bases between. The DNA for the CDR3 is TGCGCCAGCAGCTTGATGAGTTCTGGGGCCAACGTCCTGACTTTC. Residues: CASSLMSSGANVLTF.

This clonotype was counted ten times or more. This sequence joins TRBV5-1 and TRBJ2-3; no clear D. Germline loops: CDR1 SGHRS, CDR2 YFSETQ. V lost 0 bases and J 1 base, leaving 6 bases between the germline ends. There are 14 residues in the CDR3. The CDR3 bases are TGCGCCAGCAGCTTGGAGGACGGCACAGATACGCAGTATTTT. Translating gives CASSLEDGTDTQYF. Complete variable domain (other parts from reference TRBV5-1 and TRBJ2-3): KAGVTQTPRYLIKTRGQQVTLSCSPISGHRSVSWYQQTPGQGLQFLFEYFSETQRNKGNFPGRFSGRQFSNSRSEMNVSTLELGDSALYLCASSLEDGTDTQYFGPGTRLTVL.

This clonotype was recorded once. This CDR3 is CATQQGAEETQYF. The CDR3 nucleotides are TGTGCCACGCAACAGGGGGCGGAAGAGACCCAGTACTTC. The gene calls are TRBV10-3 and TRBJ2-5; 9 bases agree with TRBD1. The CDR3 has 13 residues. Looked up from germline, CDR1 is ENHRY and CDR2 is SYGVKD. V trimming: 10 bases; J trimming: 3 bases; junction bases outside the gene matches: 6.

This clonotype came up many times. The chain links TRBV29-1 to TRBJ2-7; TRBD2 might be the D (5 bases). Germline lookup yields CDR1 SQVTM and CDR2 ANQGSEA. The CDR3 is 12 amino acids. V was clipped by 6 bases and J by 2 bases, with 11 bases between them. CDR3 region: CSVRGFAYEQYF. The CDR3 DNA reads as TGCAGCGTAAGAGGGTTCGCCTACGAGCAGTACTTC.

J is TRBJ2-3 and V is TRBV27, with D perhaps matching TRBD1 (5 bases). CDR1 MNHEY and CDR2 SMNVEV come from the germline V gene (reference sequence). The CDR3 is 18 residues long. With 5 bases removed from V and 1 base from J, the gap between germline ends came to 22 bases. CDR3 region: CASSLLVPTGQRTDTQYF. The CDR3 DNA is TGTGCCAGCAGTCTTTTAGTACCCACAGGACAACGCACAGATACGCAGTATTTT.

The DNA of the CDR3 is TGTGCCAGCAGCGCGTCAGGGGGCGGGAATTCACCCCTCCACTTT. Encoded protein: CASSASGGGNSPLHF. The gene calls are TRBV9 and TRBJ1-6; the match to TRBD1 covers 8 bases. The CDR3 is 15 residues long. The germline CDR1 and CDR2 sequences are SGDLS and YYNGEE. J lost 7 bases, V lost 3 bases, and 6 bases had no gene match.

The CDR3 sequence: CASSLAGGADSPLHF. In DNA, the CDR3 is TGCGCCAGCAGCTTGGCCGGAGGGGCAGACTCACCCCTCCACTTT. V is TRBV5-1 and J is TRBJ1-6, with a weak D call TRBD1 (5 bases). Germline CDR1 is SGHRS and CDR2 is YFSETQ. CDR3 length: 15 residues. The V end lost 0 bases, the J end lost 10 bases, and 14 bases lay between the germline ends.

The rearrangement links TRBV4-1 to TRBJ1-2, with D possibly being TRBD1 (5 bases). Germline V gives CDR1 MGHRA, CDR2 YSYEKL. The CDR3 runs to 17 residues. The V and J ends lost 1 base and 4 bases respectively, with 19 bases between them. In nucleotides, the CDR3 is TGCGCCAGCAGCCAAGCCGCAAGCCCCAGGGACCCCTATGGCTACACCTTC. Encoded protein: CASSQAASPRDPYGYTF.

The rearrangement links TRBV11-2 to TRBJ2-7; D gene ambiguous. The CDR3 extends over 13 amino acids. Germline CDR1 reads SGHAT; CDR2 reads FQNNGV. V lost 9 bases, J lost 3 bases, and 15 bases lay in between. The CDR3 DNA reads TGTGCCAGGCCCGGTCGGTCCTGCTACGAGCAGTACGTC. This encodes CARPGRSCYEQYV.

The chain is built from TRBV7-3 and TRBJ2-2; perhaps TRBD1 as D (5 bases). The CDR3 is made up of 15 amino acids. Trimming took off 5 bases at V and 4 bases at J, with 14 bases between the two ends. CDR1 is SGHTA, CDR2 FQGTGA, per germline. The CDR3 bases are TGTGCCAGCAGCCTGTCTTTTGGGGCCACCGGGGAGCTGTTTTTT. Protein product: CASSLSFGATGELFF.

This sequence joins TRBV28 and TRBJ1-1; 8 bases are shared with TRBD1. The CDR3 is made up of 15 amino acids. The J segment lost 1 base and the V segment lost 5 bases, leaving 6 bases of the junction unmatched. Germline-derived CDR1 and CDR2 are MDHEN and SYDVKM. This CDR3 is CASSPTGQGNTEAFF. CDR3 coding DNA: TGTGCCAGCAGTCCTACCGGACAGGGGAACACTGAAGCTTTCTTT.

The chain recombines TRBV2 with TRBJ2-7; the D gene is possibly TRBD1 (6 bases). There are 13 residues in the CDR3. Germline V gene data show CDR1 as SNHLY and CDR2 as FYNNEI. The V end lost 6 bases, the J end lost 2 bases, and 11 bases lay between the germline ends. CDR3 sequence reads: CASSLRDTYEQYV. DNA of the CDR3: TGTGCCAGCAGCCTCCGGGACACCTACGAGCAGTACGTC.

This clonotype was found a few times. The chain employs TRBV11-2 and TRBJ2-7; D may match TRBD1 or TRBD2 (5 bases each). The germline V and J ends were trimmed by 1 base and 6 bases, with 19 bases remaining between them. The CDR3 is 16 amino acids. Per germline, CDR1 SGHAT and CDR2 FQNNGV. The CDR3 DNA sequence: TGTGCCAGCAGCTTAGTGCGCGAGGGACGGTCGGCCGAGCAGTACTTC. Translating gives CASSLVREGRSAEQYF.

V gene TRBV29-1 combines with J gene TRBJ2-7; D possibly uses TRBD1 or TRBD2 (7 bases each). Trimming pared 7 bases from V and 2 bases from J, leaving 12 bases between. Germline-derived CDR1 and CDR2 are SQVTM and ANQGSEA. The CDR3 is 12 residues long. CDR3 DNA sequence: TGCAGCGCAGGGGGGGGAACCTACGAGCAGTACTTC. It yields the protein CSAGGGTYEQYF.

This clonotype appeared a few times. For the CDR3, the DNA is TGTGCCAGCAGTTTAAGTCAGAATCAGCCCCAGCATTTT. Translated, it gives CASSLSQNQPQHF. The chain has TRBV12-3 or TRBV12-4 and TRBJ1-5; no reliable D call. The CDR3 totals 13 residues. V lost 2 bases and J lost 4, with 6 bases in between.

This clonotype was counted ten times or more. The CDR3 protein is CASSMGAGSEQFF. The CDR3 DNA sequence: TGTGCCAGCAGCATGGGTGCGGGCAGTGAGCAGTTCTTC. This chain links TRBV7-2 with TRBJ2-1, with D possibly TRBD2 on 5 matching bases. Germline CDR1 and CDR2: SGHTA and FQGNSA. CDR3 length: 13 residues. V lost 5 bases, J lost 9 bases, and 14 bases lay in between.